These 8 T cell receptor beta chains originate from one sample sequenced in a study of Ad26.COV2.S vaccination and SARS-CoV-2 variants. As to treatment: about 20 received Ad26.COV2.S at low or high dose, single or two shots; about 5 received placebo; per-sample allocation not given. The samples were gathered on day 63 after the first injection of vaccine or placebo. Profiled with immunoSEQ multiplex PCR; TCRdb holds only in-frame clones, not every one. The table has 380,000 or so clones, about four fifths seen once. Sequencing used peripheral blood, obtained in a trial of Ad26.COV2.S vaccine versus placebo. These receptors were taken from a person between 18 and 60 years old who received the Ad26.COV2.S COVID-19 vaccine or a placebo.

The rearrangement uses TRBV5-1 and TRBJ1-1; D might be TRBD1 (6 bases). This CDR3 is built from 15 residues. V was trimmed by 4 bases and J by 0 bases, leaving 13 bases between them. Per the germline V gene, CDR1 is SGHRS and CDR2 is YFSETQ. The CDR3 here is CASSRGQFMNTEAFF. The CDR3 DNA reads as TGCGCCAGCAGCCGCGGACAGTTCATGAACACTGAAGCTTTCTTT.

The chain is built from TRBV9 and TRBJ2-4; no firm D call. V was trimmed by 3 bases and J by 6 bases, leaving 13 bases between them. CDR1 is SGDLS, CDR2 YYNGEE, per germline. CDR3 length: 14 amino acids. Here the CDR3 DNA reads TGTGCCAGCAGCGACCACCTAACCTCAAACATTCAGTACTTC. Its protein product is CASSDHLTSNIQYF.

The chain joins TRBV7-3 to TRBJ2-1; D gene ambiguous. Trimming removed 5 bases from V and 13 bases from J, with 21 bases in between. This CDR3 has 14 amino acids. Germline assignment: CDR1 SGHTA and CDR2 FQGTGA. CDR3 residues: CASSKQLGSGEQFF. CDR3 in DNA: TGTGCCAGCAGCAAACAGCTAGGGTCGGGCGAACAGTTCTTC.

Comments on this clone: No DNA is shown, since the ends of the CDR3 on it are uncertain; the CDR3 is the one TCRdb lists. The chain joins TRBV9 to TRBJ1-4; the DNA was not compared with TRBD1, the D call given in the table. Germline CDR1 is SGDLS and CDR2 is YYNGEE. The CDR3 spans 17 amino acids, including both terminal residues. The CDR3 here is CASSPLDKGRGGEKLFF.

This clone was seen only a few times. This chain connects TRBV28 to TRBJ1-2, with D unresolved. Germline assignment: CDR1 MDHEN and CDR2 SYDVKM. Trimming shortened V by 7 bases and J by 0 bases, and 12 bases separated the two germline ends. The CDR3 has 14 residues. In DNA, the CDR3 is TGTGCCAGCACTAATGGCTGGGCTAACTATGGCTACACCTTC. Protein: CASTNGWANYGYTF.

The chain carries TRBV2 and TRBJ1-1, with a possible D match to TRBD1 (6 bases). Looked up from germline, CDR1 is SNHLY and CDR2 is FYNNEI. V lost 10 bases to trimming and J lost 1 base, with 13 bases between them. The CDR3 has 13 residues. CDR3 sequence reads: CATLGGGNTEAFF. CDR3 DNA sequence: TGTGCCACCCTAGGGGGAGGGAACACTGAAGCTTTCTTT.

The gene calls are TRBV2 and TRBJ2-6; a possible D gene is TRBD2 (6 bases). Between the trimmed V and J ends, which lost 8 bases and 4 bases, there was a span of 24 bases. The CDR3 totals 18 residues. CDR1 is SNHLY and CDR2 is FYNNEI in the germline V gene. Written as DNA, the CDR3 is TGTGCCAGCGAGGCTCCCGGGACGGGAGTCTCCGGGGCCAACGTCCTGACTTTC. It encodes CASEAPGTGVSGANVLTF.

As to this clone: Other DNA sequences in this sample translate to the same CDR3. The V gene is TRBV10-3, the J gene TRBJ2-1; D is unclear. Trimming removed 1 base at V and 10 bases at J, with 5 bases between. The CDR3 is made up of 11 amino acids. Germline V gene sequence: CDR1 ENHRY, CDR2 SYGVKD. CDR3 DNA: TGTGCCATCAGTGAGTTAAACGAGCAGTTCTTC. Translation gives CAISELNEQFF.